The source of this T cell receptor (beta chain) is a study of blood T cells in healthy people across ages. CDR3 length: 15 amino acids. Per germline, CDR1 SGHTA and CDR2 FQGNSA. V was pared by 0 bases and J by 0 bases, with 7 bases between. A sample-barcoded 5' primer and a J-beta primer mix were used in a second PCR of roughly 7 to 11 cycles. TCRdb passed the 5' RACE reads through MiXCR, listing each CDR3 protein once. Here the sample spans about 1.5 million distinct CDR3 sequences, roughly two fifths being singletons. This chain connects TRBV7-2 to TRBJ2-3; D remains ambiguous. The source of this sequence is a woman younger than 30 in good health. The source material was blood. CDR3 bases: TGTGCCAGCAGCTTAGCAGCGACTAGCACAGATACGCAGTATTTT. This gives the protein CASSLAATSTDTQYF.